The clone carrying this T cell receptor (beta chain) was observed a few times. What it binds is unknown. This CDR3 contains 14 residues. The V gene lost 6 bases and the J gene lost 0 bases, with 11 bases spanning the gap. Per germline, CDR1 SQVTM and CDR2 ANQGSEA. Every donor contributed approximately 10 milliliters of peripheral blood by blood draw. This sample is drawn from a study of blood T cells in healthy people across ages. Findings of the study overall: A strong correlation was found between TCR beta diversity and the percentage of naive T cells. A roughly linear fall in TCR beta diversity per million T cells was seen with increasing age.

The second PCR ran roughly 6 to 11 cycles with a sample-barcoded 5' primer and J-beta primers. TCRdb re-called the 5' RACE reads with MiXCR, one entry per CDR3 protein. The sample yields some 710,000 distinct CDR3 sequences, 46% seen once. The sample taken for sequencing was blood. This clonotype was sampled from an elderly man in good health. J is TRBJ1-4 and V is TRBV29-1; TRBD1 is a possible D gene (5 bases). DNA of the CDR3: TGCAGCGTCGGTCCGACAGCAACTAATGAAAAACTGTTTTTT. This codes for CSVGPTATNEKLFF.